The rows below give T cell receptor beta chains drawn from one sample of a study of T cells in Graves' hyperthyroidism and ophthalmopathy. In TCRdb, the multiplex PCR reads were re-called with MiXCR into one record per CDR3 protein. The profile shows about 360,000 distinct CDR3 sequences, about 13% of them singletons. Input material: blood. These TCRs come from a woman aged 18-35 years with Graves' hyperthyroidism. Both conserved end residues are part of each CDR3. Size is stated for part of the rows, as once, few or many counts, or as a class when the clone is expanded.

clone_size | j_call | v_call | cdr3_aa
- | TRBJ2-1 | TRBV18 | CASSSRDQLYNEQFF
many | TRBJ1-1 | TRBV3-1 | CASSPATGTPNTEAFF
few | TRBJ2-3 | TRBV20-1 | CSARGGRFDTDTQYF
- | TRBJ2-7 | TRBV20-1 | CSAQQPGPKQYF
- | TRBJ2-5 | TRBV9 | CASSVGGLGQETQYF
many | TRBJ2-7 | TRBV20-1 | CSAGQPGLATVEQYF
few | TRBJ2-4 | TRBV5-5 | CASSLRAGLLLAKNIQYF
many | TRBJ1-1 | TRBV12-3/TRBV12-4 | CASSGTGQGGTEAFF
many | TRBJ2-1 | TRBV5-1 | CASSPTAGGTGNEQFF
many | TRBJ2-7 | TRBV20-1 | CSATPGGTGEVEQYF
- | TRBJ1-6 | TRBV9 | CASSVASLDSPLHF
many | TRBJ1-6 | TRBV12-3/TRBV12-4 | CASTPDSYNSPLHF
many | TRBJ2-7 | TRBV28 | CASTLDRAYEQYF
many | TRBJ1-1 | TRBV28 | CASSSSGQMNTEAFF
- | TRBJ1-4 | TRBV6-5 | CASSYNRGREKLFF
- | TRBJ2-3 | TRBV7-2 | CASSWVISYTDTQYF
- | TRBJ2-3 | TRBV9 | CASSFPGTSGGSSTDTQYF
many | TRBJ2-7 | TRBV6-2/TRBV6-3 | CASSSGEGYEQYF
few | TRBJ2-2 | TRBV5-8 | CASSLGASAGADRELFF
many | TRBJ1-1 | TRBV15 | CATTRLVNTEAFF
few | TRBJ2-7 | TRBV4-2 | CASSQGTGLSYEQYF
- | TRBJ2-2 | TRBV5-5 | CASSPSTASNTGELFF
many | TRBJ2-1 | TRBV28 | CASSLDSAEEFF
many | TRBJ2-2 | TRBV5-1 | CASSPEPGGDGELFF
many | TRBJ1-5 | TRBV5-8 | CASSPKGQGDQPQHF
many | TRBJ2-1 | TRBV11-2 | CASSSPRFNNEQFF
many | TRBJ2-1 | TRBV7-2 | CASSSRLADTYNEQFF
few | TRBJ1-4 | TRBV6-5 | CASSYSGQTRGLFF
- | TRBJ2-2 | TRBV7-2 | CASSLRVAGVHTGELFF
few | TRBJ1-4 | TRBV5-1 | CASSFELRGKFNEKLFF
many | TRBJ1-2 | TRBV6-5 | CASSYIGTGVPSAGYTF
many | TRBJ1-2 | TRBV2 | CASGPGLGGYTF
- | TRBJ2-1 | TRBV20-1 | CSARGSTYNEQFF
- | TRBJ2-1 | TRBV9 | CASSSQLLAGDYNEQFF
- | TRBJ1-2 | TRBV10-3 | CAIRETGFAYGYTF
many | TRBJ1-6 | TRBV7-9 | CASSQDSYNSPLHF
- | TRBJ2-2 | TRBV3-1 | CASSQETNTGELFF
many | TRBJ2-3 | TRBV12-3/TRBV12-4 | CASSSTGSITDTQYF
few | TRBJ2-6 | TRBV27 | CASSMIQGSGANVLTF